Presented here are 17 T cell receptor beta chains from one specimen sequenced in a study of siplizumab effects on memory and regulatory T cells. Clones were sequenced by immunoSEQ multiplex PCR, and TCRdb holds only the in-frame ones, with some missing. The sample records around 100,000 clones, 90% to 95% being singletons. Sequenced: Tregs sorted from blood. The receptors here all came from a human donor in good health.

The CDR3 reads CASSLRGTYEQYF. The CDR3 nucleotides read TGTGCCAGCAGCCTCCGGGGGACCTACGAGCAGTACTTC. This chain uses TRBV7-9 with TRBJ2-7; a weak D match, TRBD2 (6 bases). This CDR3 has 13 amino acids. The germline gives CDR1 SEHNR, CDR2 FQNEAQ (reference sequence). Trimming pared 5 bases from V and 2 bases from J, leaving 10 bases between.

As regards this clone: One end of the junction does not line up with germline, which may come from a read error. The rearrangement uses TRBV7-7 and TRBJ1-1; tentative D call: TRBD1 (5 bases). The germline V gene encodes CDR1 SSHAT and CDR2 FNYEAQ (reference sequence). CDR3 size: 15 residues. DNA of the CDR3: TGTGCTAGCAGCTTAGGGGCAGGCGGGAAAACTGAAGCTTTCTTT. Translating it yields CASSLGAGGKTEAFF.

The rearrangement joins TRBV5-1 to TRBJ2-5; either TRBD1 or TRBD2 may fit D (5 bases each). Germline CDR1 is SGHRS and CDR2 is YFSETQ. There are 14 residues in the CDR3. V lost 4 bases to trimming and J lost 8 bases, with 18 bases between them. DNA for the CDR3: TGCGCCAGCAGCATCCGGGACCCCGAGGGAACCCAGTACTTC. Residues: CASSIRDPEGTQYF.

The chain recombines TRBV18 with TRBJ2-7; TRBD1 matches at 7 bases. CDR3 length: 13 amino acids. Unmatched junction bases numbered 3, after V lost 2 bases and J lost 5 bases. Germline CDR1 KGHSH, CDR2 LQKENI. The CDR3 DNA is TGTGCCAGCTCACCAGGCCAGGGGGACGAGCAGTACTTC. Encoded protein: CASSPGQGDEQYF.

The CDR3 is CASSFASRSGNTIYF. Here the CDR3 DNA reads TGTGCCAGCAGCTTTGCGTCTAGGTCTGGAAACACCATATATTTT. This rearrangement joins TRBV11-2 to TRBJ1-3; no clear D. This CDR3 comprises 15 residues. Per germline, CDR1 SGHAT and CDR2 FQNNGV. Trimming pared 3 bases from V and 1 base from J, leaving 10 bases between.

The chain links TRBV6-5 to TRBJ2-7; 14 bases align to TRBD2. V lost 5 bases and J lost 6; bases outside the gene matches: 6. Germline lookup yields CDR1 MNHEY and CDR2 SVGAGI. This CDR3 contains 15 residues. In DNA, the CDR3 is TGTGCCAGCAGTCGACTAGCGGGAGGGGGCCGCGAGCAGTACTTC. Amino acid sequence: CASSRLAGGGREQYF.

The chain couples TRBV11-2 to TRBJ2-3; D is undetermined. The CDR3 sequence is 13 residues long. Germline lookup yields CDR1 SGHAT and CDR2 FQNNGV. Trimming stripped 0 bases from V and 4 bases from J, with 5 bases between. The CDR3 is CASSLDPADTQYF. The DNA for the CDR3 is TGTGCCAGCAGCTTAGATCCGGCAGATACGCAGTATTTT.

The rearrangement links TRBV2 to TRBJ2-3; the match to TRBD2 covers 12 bases. V shed 4 bases, J shed 3 bases, and the junction held 8 bases outside the gene matches. The CDR3 loop spans 17 amino acids. Germline-derived CDR1 and CDR2 are SNHLY and FYNNEI. The CDR3: CASSGLGTSGFTDTQYF. Written as DNA, the CDR3 is TGTGCCAGCAGTGGTTTAGGGACTAGCGGGTTTACAGATACGCAGTATTTT.

The chain recombines TRBV11-2 with TRBJ2-7, with 8 positions matching TRBD1. V lost 5 bases to trimming and J lost 6 bases; unmatched junction nucleotides: 12. The V gene's germline CDR1 is SGHAT and CDR2 FQNNGV. The CDR3 has 15 amino acids. CDR3 region: CASSPQTGVAGEQYF. CDR3 DNA: TGTGCCAGCAGCCCCCAGACAGGGGTAGCAGGCGAGCAGTACTTC.

Remarks on this clone: A read error may account for a junction end that differs from germline. This chain connects TRBV20-1 to TRBJ2-1, with TRBD2 identical over 8 bases. Germline lookup yields CDR1 DFQATT and CDR2 SNEGSKA (reference sequence). CDR3 length equals 11 residues. As DNA, the CDR3 is TGCAGTGCTAGAGACTATCCAGCGGGGGTCTTC. As protein: CSARDYPAGVF.

This chain joins TRBV5-1 and TRBJ2-7, with a tentative D call TRBD2 (5 bases). The CDR3 length is 14 residues. Trimming removed 0 bases from V and 3 bases from J, with 10 bases in between. Germline CDR1 reads SGHRS; CDR2 reads YFSETQ. CDR3 nucleotide sequence: TGCGCCAGCAGCTTGGCATGGACTCGCTACGAGCAGTACTTC. This gives the protein CASSLAWTRYEQYF.

The sample holds one count of this clone. V and J are TRBV10-1 and TRBJ2-7, with D perhaps matching TRBD1 (6 bases). Trimming removed 2 bases at V and 2 bases at J, with 13 bases between. The CDR3 runs to 15 residues. Germline loops: CDR1 WNHNN, CDR2 SYGVQD (reference sequence). The CDR3, as DNA: TGCGCCAGCAGTGAGGGGAAGGGGGACGCCTACGAGCAGTACTTC. Encoded protein: CASSEGKGDAYEQYF.

The chain links TRBV18 to TRBJ2-3, with 11 positions matching TRBD2. The CDR3 extends over 15 amino acids. Germline CDR1 reads KGHSH; CDR2 reads LQKENI. The ends lost 6 bases at V and 6 bases at J; junction bases unmatched: 8. The CDR3 nucleotides read TGTGCCAGCTCTAACGGGCTAGCGGGAGGTGATACGCAGTATTTT. Translated, it gives CASSNGLAGGDTQYF.

The chain couples TRBV4-1 to TRBJ2-7; 10 bases line up with TRBD1. The germline CDR1 and CDR2 sequences are MGHRA and YSYEKL. The CDR3 covers 16 residues. V shed 6 bases and J 5 bases; nucleotides not matched to a gene: 13. CDR3: CASRLNPGQGWDEQYF. The CDR3 region has the DNA TGCGCCAGCAGACTAAATCCGGGACAGGGGTGGGACGAGCAGTACTTC.

The rearrangement uses TRBV7-2 and TRBJ2-3; TRBD2 matches at 8 bases. Trimming at V came to 5 bases and at J to 2 bases, leaving 9 bases not matched to a gene. The V gene's germline CDR1 is SGHTA and CDR2 FQGNSA. This CDR3 has 16 amino acids. CDR3 protein: CASSLWSGGNTDTQYF. The CDR3 region has the DNA TGTGCCAGCAGCCTGTGGAGCGGGGGAAACACAGATACGCAGTATTTT.

This clone is medium-sized (0.01 to 0.1%). The gene calls are TRBV29-1 and TRBJ1-1; no firm D call. V lost 7 bases and J 7 bases, leaving 16 bases between the germline ends. The germline V gene encodes CDR1 SQVTM and CDR2 ANQGSEA. This CDR3 is built from 12 residues. The CDR3 bases are TGCAGCGCTACGTCCTTGGCGTATGAAGCTTTCTTT. It translates to CSATSLAYEAFF.

The chain uses TRBV6-9 and TRBJ2-7; 8 bases line up with TRBD2. CDR1 MNHGY and CDR2 SVAAGI come from the germline V gene. This CDR3 is built from 16 residues. The CDR3 DNA reads as TGTGATGGTCTAGCGGGCCCCAGCCTGTGCTCCTACGAGCAGTACTTC. It translates to CDGLAGPSLCSYEQYF.